Sequencing of this T cell receptor beta chain was carried out in a study of cytomegalovirus exposure and HLA in healthy donors. Overall study: The approximately 720 first-cohort repertoires and the 95 to 150 validation repertoires shared the same platform, a later analysis reported. General study points: Listed as cytomegalovirus-associated were 150 to 200 TCR beta chains. Clusters of TCRs from the first cohort tended to co-occur in the 130 or so validation repertoires (as a later analysis found).

Method: immunoSEQ multiplex PCR; TCRdb's copy keeps in-frame clones and lacks some. The sample records 200,000 to 300,000 clones, roughly 87% being singletons. This CDR3 is built from 14 residues. V gave up 3 bases and J gave up 1 base, with 10 bases separating them. The germline V gene encodes CDR1 MGHRA and CDR2 YSYEKL. This clone was detected only a few times. No antigen is known for it. Sequencing was carried out using PBMCs. This receptor was obtained from a woman aged 25-40 years in good health and CMV-seronegative. The chain couples TRBV4-1 to TRBJ2-7; possibly TRBD2 for D (6 bases). CDR3 nucleotides: TGCGCCAGCAGCCAGCTGGAGGGGTCCTACGAGCAGTACTTC. Translated: CASSQLEGSYEQYF.